The 6 T cell receptor beta chains in this list originate from one sample, sequenced in a study of monozygotic twins with inflammatory bowel disease. TCRdb processed the 5' RACE reads again and assigns one entry to each CDR3 protein, with no DNA. Here the sample table reports approximately 110,000 distinct CDR3 sequences. Input material: blood. Every receptor here comes from a human donor with ulcerative colitis or Crohn's disease, or a healthy co-twin of an affected twin (not recorded which).

The chain combines TRBV20-1 with TRBJ2-7; the TRBD1 assignment by TCRdb is unverifiable without DNA. The CDR3 length is 16 residues. Looked up from germline, CDR1 is DFQATT and CDR2 is SNEGSKA (reference sequence). The chain's CDR3 is CSALPRGTGGSYEQYF.

V usage is TRBV4-3 and J usage is TRBJ2-1; TCRdb calls TRBD1, which cannot be checked without DNA. CDR3 size: 16 residues. Germline V lookup: CDR1 LGHNA, CDR2 YSLEER. The chain's CDR3 is CASSQSSRGEYNEQFF.

The chain combines TRBV5-1 with TRBJ1-2; checking the TCRdb D call of TRBD1 is not possible without DNA. Germline CDR1 is SGHRS and CDR2 is YFSETQ. CDR3 length equals 16 residues. CDR3 residues: CASSLEAGARDYGYTF.

This chain uses TRBV7-2 with TRBJ2-7. Germline CDR1 reads SGHTA; CDR2 reads FQGNSA. The CDR3 consists of 15 residues. CDR3 in amino acids: CASSASPSEAYEQYF.

V usage is TRBV4-3 and J usage is TRBJ1-1; TCRdb indicates TRBD1, and absent DNA this call remains unverified. CDR3 length: 17 amino acids. The germline gives CDR1 LGHNA, CDR2 YSLEER. The CDR3 is CASSLVIGGDAHTEAFF.

This chain connects TRBV3-1 to TRBJ2-5; the D gene TCRdb calls, TRBD1, cannot be checked with no DNA. This CDR3 is 17 amino acids long. CDR1 is LGHDT and CDR2 is YNNKEL in the germline V gene (reference sequence). CDR3 region: CASSQVFRGFTRGTQYF.